The 7 T cell receptor beta chains listed next were all sequenced from one sample in a study of CD8+CD57+ T cells in acquired aplastic anemia. Both TCR beta VDJ combination and CDR3 sequence profiling were carried out. Genomic DNA was the template for this profiling. MiXCR, applied by TCRdb to the reads, yields one record per CDR3 protein. This table holds 200,000 or so distinct CDR3 sequences, about three fifths found once. Sequenced material: sorted CD4+, CD8+, or CD8+CD57+ T cells (not recorded which) from PBMCs. These receptors originate from a human donor with severe aplastic anemia or a healthy control (not recorded which).

V is TRBV7-8 and J is TRBJ1-2, with a tentative D call TRBD1 (5 bases). CDR1 SGHVS and CDR2 FQNEAQ come from the germline V gene. Trimming removed 1 base at V and 5 bases at J, with 5 bases between. This CDR3 region has 12 residues. The CDR3 DNA is TGTGCCAGCAGCTTAGGGGGGTATGGCTACACCTTC. Amino acid sequence: CASSLGGYGYTF.

The chain employs TRBV10-1 and TRBJ2-7; D not resolved. V lost 2 bases and J 0 bases, leaving 11 bases between the germline ends. The CDR3 consists of 15 residues. CDR1 is WNHNN and CDR2 is SYGVQD in the germline V gene (reference sequence). The CDR3 nucleotides read TGCGCCAGCAGTGAGAACTTACTCTGCTCCTACGAGCAGTACTTC. Protein product: CASSENLLCSYEQYF.

This clonotype was seen more than once but under ten times. The chain has TRBV5-4 and TRBJ1-2; D is unresolved. This CDR3 has 12 residues. Deletions cut 0 bases from V and 8 bases from J, with 8 bases between. Germline values: CDR1 SGHNT, CDR2 YYREEE (reference sequence). The chain's CDR3 is CASSLVGLGYTF. The DNA for the CDR3 is TGTGCCAGCAGCTTGGTGGGCCTGGGCTACACCTTC.

CDR3 DNA sequence: TGTGCCAGTAAGGACAGGGGGGGAAACTATGGCTACACCTTC. The encoded protein is CASKDRGGNYGYTF. This rearrangement joins TRBV19 to TRBJ1-2; 10 bases match TRBD1. Germline V CDR1 and CDR2: LNHDA, SQIVND (reference sequence). The V gene end was trimmed by 7 bases and the J gene end by 2 bases; junction bases not matched to a gene: 4. This CDR3 region has 14 residues.

The V call is TRBV5-1, the J call TRBJ1-6; TRBD1 aligns across 7 bases. CDR3 length equals 14 residues. Trimming removed 5 bases from V and 7 bases from J; junction bases left unmatched: 6. CDR1 is SGHRS and CDR2 is YFSETQ in the germline V gene. Written as DNA, the CDR3 is TGCGCCAGCAGGTTACCGGGACAGAATTCACCCCTCCACTTT. Amino acid sequence: CASRLPGQNSPLHF.

This clonotype showed up just a few times. This chain links TRBV7-9 with TRBJ1-1; 7 bases line up with TRBD1. The trim removed 6 bases at V and 3 bases at J, leaving 7 bases unmatched. The CDR3 runs 14 residues. Germline V lookup: CDR1 SEHNR, CDR2 FQNEAQ (reference sequence). As DNA, the CDR3 is TGTGCCAGCAGGAAAAGACAGGGCGACACTGAAGCTTTCTTT. Translation: CASRKRQGDTEAFF.

The gene calls are TRBV29-1 and TRBJ2-7; 7 nucleotides agree with TRBD1. CDR3 length equals 12 residues. Looked up from germline, CDR1 is SQVTM and CDR2 is ANQGSEA. V lost 8 bases, J lost 2 bases, and 6 bases stayed unmatched. This CDR3 is CSTRDRAYEQYF. In DNA form, the CDR3 reads TGCAGCACCCGGGACAGAGCCTACGAGCAGTACTTC.